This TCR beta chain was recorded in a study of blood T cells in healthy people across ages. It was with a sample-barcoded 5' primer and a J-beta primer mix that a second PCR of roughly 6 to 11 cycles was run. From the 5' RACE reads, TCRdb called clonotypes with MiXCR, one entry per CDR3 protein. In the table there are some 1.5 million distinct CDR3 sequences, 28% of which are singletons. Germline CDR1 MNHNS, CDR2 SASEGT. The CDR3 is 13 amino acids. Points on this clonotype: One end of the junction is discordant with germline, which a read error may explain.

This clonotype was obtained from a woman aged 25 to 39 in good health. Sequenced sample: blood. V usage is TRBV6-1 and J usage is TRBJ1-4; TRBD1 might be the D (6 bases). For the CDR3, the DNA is TGTGCCAGCAGTAGCTCAGGGGATGAAAAACGGTTTTTT. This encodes CASSSSGDEKRFF.